This entry is about one T cell receptor (beta chain). This specimen comes from a study of shared clonotypes between healthy human individuals. The germline CDR1 and CDR2 sequences are SEHNR and FQNEAQ (reference sequence). The CDR3 has 15 residues. V lost 3 bases, J lost 8 bases, and 17 bases lay in between. The table came from immunoSEQ multiplex PCR; TCRdb's copy has only in-frame clones and leaves some out. The sample gives millions of clones, about 92% of which show up once; roughly 0.14% is in the top ten. The chain carries TRBV7-9 and TRBJ1-3; no clear D gene. The source material was naive CD4+ T cells sorted from blood. Subset noted: CD45RA+ positively selected. This receptor was identified in a man younger than 30 in good health. In nucleotides, the CDR3 is TGTGCCAGCAGCTTCGGGCGGACTCTGGAAGACACCATATATTTT. Encoded protein: CASSFGRTLEDTIYF.